One and the same sample provided the 17 T cell receptor beta chains below, sequenced in a study of blood T cell repertoires in COVID-19 (dated by TCRdb to the early 2020s). The library was prepared using the immunoSEQ multiplex PCR assay. TCRdb stores this immuneACCESS table with in-frame sequences only. Part of the clones is absent; in the studies checked, under half of the shortfall reflects unresolved V genes, and no reason is known for the rest. The table for this sample lists almost 90,000 clones; less than 95% of them were counted only once. The ten largest clones represent 6.5% to 8.5% of the sample. Sequenced material: peripheral blood. Every receptor here comes from a man aged 18-30 years with COVID-19, enrolled during active disease.

In its sample, this clone was seen once. This chain connects TRBV25-1 to TRBJ2-4, with 8 bases lining up with TRBD1. CDR1 MGHDK and CDR2 SYGVNS come from the germline V gene. This CDR3 comprises 14 residues. Trimming took 5 bases from V and 6 from J; bases not matched to a gene: 6. CDR3 loop: CASSSRTGRNIQYF. CDR3 nucleotide sequence: TGTGCCAGCAGTTCGAGGACAGGGAGAAACATTCAGTACTTC. Using reference TRBV25-1 and TRBJ2-4 for the parts outside the CDR3, the full variable domain is EADIYQTPRYLVIGTGKKITLECSQTMGHDKMYWYQQDPGMELHLIHYSYGVNSTEKGDLSSESTVSRIRTEHFPLTLESARPSHTSQYLCASSSRTGRNIQYFGAGTRLSVL.

V usage is TRBV28 and J usage is TRBJ1-5; TRBD1 matches at 8 bases. The V and J ends lost 6 bases and 11 bases, in that order; junction bases with no gene match: 9. Germline CDR1 MDHEN, CDR2 SYDVKM. The CDR3 has 13 residues. The CDR3 DNA is TGTGCCAGCAGGTCAGGGGGCGCTGTGGCCCAGCATTTT. It yields the protein CASRSGGAVAQHF.

This chain connects TRBV6-5 to TRBJ2-5, with D unresolved. Trimming pared 1 base from V and 2 bases from J, leaving 5 bases between. This CDR3 spans 13 amino acids. Germline CDR1 is MNHEY and CDR2 is SVGAGI. The CDR3, as DNA: TGTGCCAGCAGTTACTTTAGACAAGAGACCCAGTACTTC. Translating it yields CASSYFRQETQYF.

The CDR3 coding sequence is TGTGCCAGCAGCTTTCCCGTCGACAGACTCAACAACTATGGCTACACCTTC. Its translation: CASSFPVDRLNNYGYTF. J is TRBJ1-2 and V is TRBV7-9, with D possibly being TRBD1 (5 bases). Trimming cost V 3 bases and J 2 bases, with 19 bases left between them. CDR3 length: 17 residues. Germline assignment: CDR1 SEHNR and CDR2 FQNEAQ (reference sequence).

The chain carries TRBV10-3 and TRBJ2-7; TRBD2 aligns across 7 bases. The CDR3 loop spans 12 amino acids. Germline V gives CDR1 ENHRY, CDR2 SYGVKD. V was clipped by 8 bases and J by 2 bases; unmatched bases: 3. The CDR3 region has the DNA TGTGCCATCGCGGGAGTTGCCTACGAGCAGTACTTC. Amino acid sequence: CAIAGVAYEQYF.

This clone was counted once. The CDR3 protein is CASSDPRGERAGELFF. CDR3 coding DNA: TGTGCCAGCAGTGACCCCAGGGGAGAACGGGCCGGGGAGCTGTTTTTT. This sequence joins TRBV25-1 and TRBJ2-2; a possible D gene is TRBD1 (6 bases). The germline V and J ends were trimmed by 3 bases and 6 bases, with 17 bases remaining between them. Germline-derived CDR1 and CDR2 are MGHDK and SYGVNS. This CDR3 has 16 amino acids.

The chain joins TRBV29-1 to TRBJ2-1; D may be TRBD2 (5 bases). V lost 6 bases to trimming and J lost 9 bases, with 12 bases between them. The CDR3 loop spans 11 amino acids. The V gene's germline CDR1 is SQVTM and CDR2 ANQGSEA. CDR3 sequence: CSVPTSSEQFF. Written as DNA, the CDR3 is TGCAGCGTACCCACTAGTTCTGAGCAGTTCTTC.

This chain joins TRBV28 and TRBJ1-2; no firm D call. Trimming took 7 bases from V and 6 from J, leaving 21 bases between them. CDR1 and CDR2 (germline): MDHEN, SYDVKM. The CDR3 runs 15 residues. In DNA form, the CDR3 reads TGTGCCAGCACCTATTCGACCGTAGCTATAAATGGCTACACCTTC. Amino acids: CASTYSTVAINGYTF.

The rearrangement links TRBV11-3 to TRBJ2-7; TRBD2 matches 13 bases. Germline CDR1 and CDR2: SGHNT and YENEEA. The junction had 3 bases not matched to a gene; V was cut back by 4 bases and J by 0 bases. The CDR3 runs to 16 residues. In DNA form, the CDR3 reads TGTGCCAGCAGCTCAGGGACTAGCGGGGCCTCCTACGAGCAGTACTTC. Its protein product is CASSSGTSGASYEQYF.

The chain uses TRBV13 and TRBJ2-3, with 13 nucleotides matching TRBD2. This CDR3 region has 17 residues. The trim removed 5 bases at V and 3 bases at J, leaving 8 bases unmatched. CDR1 is PRHDT, CDR2 FYEKMQ, per germline (reference sequence). As DNA, the CDR3 is TGTGCCAGCAGCCCACGGACTAGCGGGAGATGGACAGATACGCAGTATTTT. Translated, it gives CASSPRTSGRWTDTQYF.

V and J are TRBV2 and TRBJ1-5; 9 nucleotides match TRBD1. Germline V gene lookup returns CDR1 SNHLY and CDR2 FYNNEI. The junction had 10 bases not matched to a gene; V was cut back by 3 bases and J by 7 bases. The CDR3 spans 16 residues. CDR3 amino acids: CASSDLIGTGIQPQHF. CDR3 in DNA: TGTGCCAGCAGTGACCTTATTGGGACAGGGATCCAGCCCCAGCATTTT.

The rearrangement links TRBV11-2 to TRBJ2-7, with 7 bases matching TRBD2. Germline loops: CDR1 SGHAT, CDR2 FQNNGV. The ends lost 5 bases at V and 7 bases at J; junction bases unmatched: 8. CDR3 length: 13 residues. CDR3 sequence: CASSPARGGEQYF. The CDR3 DNA follows: TGTGCCAGCAGCCCGGCGCGGGGAGGGGAGCAGTACTTC. The full variable domain, in which reference TRBV11-2 and TRBJ2-7 provide the parts outside the CDR3, is EAGVAQSPRYKIIEKRQSVAFWCNPISGHATLYWYQQILGQGPKLLIQFQNNGVVDDSQLPKDRFSAERLKGVDSTLKIQPAKLEDSAVYLCASSPARGGEQYFGPGTRLTVT.

The chain joins TRBV6-5 to TRBJ2-1, with no clear D. This CDR3 is 12 amino acids long. Germline V lookup: CDR1 MNHEY, CDR2 SVGAGI. Trimming pared 2 bases from V and 5 bases from J, leaving 4 bases between. The CDR3 reads CASSYPNNEQFF. Here the CDR3 DNA reads TGTGCCAGCAGTTACCCCAACAATGAGCAGTTCTTC.

V usage is TRBV10-3 and J usage is TRBJ2-1; D is perhaps TRBD1 (5 bases). Germline CDR1 and CDR2: ENHRY and SYGVKD. The length of the CDR3 is 15 residues. V was cut by 2 bases and J by 7 bases, with 15 bases left in between. CDR3 loop: CAISEGADPSNEQFF. DNA of the CDR3: TGTGCCATCAGTGAGGGGGCCGACCCTAGTAATGAGCAGTTCTTC.

This rearrangement joins TRBV28 to TRBJ1-5, with 7 bases aligning to TRBD1. This CDR3 is 16 amino acids long. Germline CDR1 and CDR2: MDHEN and SYDVKM. V gave up 3 bases and J gave up 8 bases; unmatched junction bases: 13. The CDR3 DNA follows: TGTGCCAGCAGTTTTGCCGTTAGGGGGCCCGGAGAGCCCCAGCATTTT. It yields the protein CASSFAVRGPGEPQHF. The entire variable domain, with the rest obtained from reference TRBV28 and TRBJ1-5, is as follows: DVKVTQSSRYLVKRTGEKVFLECVQDMDHENMFWYRQDPGLGLRLIYFSYDVKMKEKGDIPEGYSVSREKKERFSLILESASTNQTSMYLCASSFAVRGPGEPQHFGDGTRLSIL.

This sequence joins TRBV28 and TRBJ1-2; D possibly corresponds to TRBD1 (5 bases). The ends were cut back, 8 bases at V and 0 bases at J, with 16 bases in the middle. CDR1 and CDR2 from the germline V gene are MDHEN and SYDVKM. There are 15 residues in the CDR3. The CDR3 sequence: CASCWGATSNYGYTF. The CDR3 nucleotides are TGTGCCAGCTGTTGGGGCGCCACTTCTAACTATGGCTACACCTTC.

The rearrangement links TRBV5-1 to TRBJ1-4, with D hard to call. The CDR3 covers 15 residues. V was cut by 4 bases and J by 6 bases, with 16 bases left in between. Germline V lookup: CDR1 SGHRS, CDR2 YFSETQ. CDR3 DNA: TGCGCCAGCAGCCTGGAAGGGAGGGAGCATGAAAAACTGTTTTTT. Its translation: CASSLEGREHEKLFF.